These T cell receptor beta chains were read from a single sample in a study of blood T cells in healthy people across ages. TCRdb called the 5' RACE reads again in MiXCR, with one record for every CDR3 protein. The sample contains approximately 800,000 distinct CDR3 sequences, around half of which appear only once. Material: blood. The receptors were gathered from a man aged 80 or over in good health. Both conserved end residues are part of each CDR3. The D gene is left open where the match is weak. Rows give clone size only sometimes, using once, few, many, or a class for an expanded clone.

j_gene	v_gene	abundance	d_gene	CDR3nt	CDR3aa
TRBJ2-1	TRBV20-1	.	.	TGCAGGGTCCGGGACTCCCGGCGCAATGAGCAGTTCTTC	CRVRDSRRNEQFF
TRBJ1-5	TRBV21-1	once	.	TGTGCCAGCAGCAAAGTTAGGACAGGGGGCAATCAGCCCCAGCATTTT	CASSKVRTGGNQPQHF
TRBJ2-5	TRBV20-1	.	.	TGCAGCGCTACCCGAATGGGGCAGGAGTCGTACCAAGAGACCCAGTACTTC	CSATRMGQESYQETQYF
TRBJ2-7	TRBV6-6	few	.	TGTGCCAGCAGTGACCGGGACACCAGGCTCGGCGAGCAGTACTTC	CASSDRDTRLGEQYF
TRBJ1-4	TRBV6-6	few	.	TGTGCCAGCAGTTCTACAGGGTTACATGAAAAACTGTTTTTT	CASSSTGLHEKLFF
TRBJ1-2	TRBV27	.	.	TGTGCCAGCAGTGTAGGAGGGAATTGGGGCTACACCTTC	CASSVGGNWGYTF
TRBJ1-2	TRBV29-1	.	.	TGCAGCGTTAAGCATTACGGCTACACCTTC	CSVKHYGYTF
TRBJ2-5	TRBV24-1	few	.	TGTGCCACCAGCAGGGGGATGCGGACTAGTGGGAGTGAGACCCAGTACTTC	CATSRGMRTSGSETQYF
TRBJ2-5	TRBV9	few	TRBD1	TGTGCCAGCAGCGTAGCGACGGACAGGGGGCAAGAGACCCAGTACTTC	CASSVATDRGQETQYF
TRBJ2-5	TRBV20-1	few	TRBD2	TGCAGTGCTAATGACCCCGGGACTAGCGGGAGGGCCACGTACTTC	CSANDPGTSGRATYF
TRBJ2-7	TRBV7-2	.	.	TGTGCCAGCAGCTTAGGAGCTAGATTCTACGAGCAGTACTTC	CASSLGARFYEQYF
TRBJ2-7	TRBV10-3	.	.	TGTGCCATCAGTGAAGGTCTAGGGAGAAGCGAGCAGTACTTC	CAISEGLGRSEQYF
TRBJ2-5	TRBV2	.	.	TGTGCCAGCAGTCTCGGCAGGGCGGAGACCCAGTACTTC	CASSLGRAETQYF